A single sample gave rise to the 3 T cell receptor beta chains below, sequenced in a study of blood T cell repertoires in COVID-19. Here immunoSEQ multiplex PCR was the method, and the copy in TCRdb shows in-frame clones only, minus some. The table includes over 95,000 clones, over 75% detected once. The source material was peripheral blood. The source is a man aged 45 to 65 with acute or convalescent COVID-19.

The chain uses TRBV3-1 (or the pseudogene TRBV3-2) and TRBJ2-3; 10 nucleotides align to TRBD2. The CDR3 loop spans 15 amino acids. The germline gives CDR1 LGHDT, CDR2 YNNKEL (reference sequence). V was pared by 4 bases and J by 5 bases, with 6 bases of the junction left unmatched. The CDR3 sequence: CASSPGLAFVDTQYF. In nucleotides, the CDR3 is TGTGCCAGCAGCCCGGGACTAGCGTTCGTAGATACGCAGTATTTT.

CDR3 DNA sequence: TGTGCCAGCAGCTTAGGGGCTAGCGGGGGGGCCCAAGATACGCAGTATTTT. Its protein is CASSLGASGGAQDTQYF. The J gene is TRBJ2-3, the V gene TRBV7-2, with TRBD2 matching over 12 bases. The CDR3 is 17 amino acids. Looked up from germline, CDR1 is SGHTA and CDR2 is FQGNSA. After removal of 1 base from V and 5 bases from J, the junction contained 7 bases not matched to a gene.

The chain couples TRBV3-1 (or the pseudogene TRBV3-2) to TRBJ2-3; 15 bases agree with TRBD2. Germline V gene data show CDR1 as LGHDT and CDR2 as YNNKEL (reference sequence). Trimming at V came to 1 base and at J to 6 bases, leaving 8 bases not matched to a gene. The CDR3 length is 18 residues. The CDR3 loop reads CASSQARTSGGARDTQYF. In nucleotides, the CDR3 is TGTGCCAGCAGCCAAGCCCGGACTAGCGGGGGGGCCCGTGATACGCAGTATTTT.